This T cell receptor beta chain was retrieved from a study of cytomegalovirus exposure and HLA in healthy donors (dated by TCRdb to about 2017). General notes on the study: An earlier analysis of 587 of the donors reported approximately 280 Gb of sequence data and roughly 120 million unique TCR beta sequences obtained from around 190 million T cells. Among about 400 genotyped donors of the cohort, an average of about 240,000 unique TCR beta nucleotide sequences was sequenced per donor, of which about 19% were non-productive. Roughly 320 gigabases of sequencing data and about 92 million unique TCR sequences made up an early release that covered approximately 700 HLA-typed donors. Rather than using new phenotypic data, the later analysis identified candidate immune exposures from TCR beta sequences and from how often those sequences occurred across donors. To predict cytomegalovirus infection status, the study brought together high-throughput TCR immunosequencing, statistical association of individual TCRs with disease status, and machine learning. An earlier analysis of 500 to 650 of the donors applied high-throughput TCR beta sequencing to assess whether each TCR beta V gene segment acted as functional or pseudogenic. To study patterns of TCR occurrence, a later analysis re-analyzed previously published TCR beta repertoires from around 660 donors and added high-resolution HLA genotyping. The study profiled the T cell repertoires of under 700 subjects by immunosequencing and related them to cytomegalovirus serostatus. The number of donors typed differed by locus, with 629-630 for A, B, C, DRB1 and DQB1, around 560 for DQA1, under 610 for DPA1, and approximately 470 for DPB1. Both class I and class II loci were covered by HLA typing, at four-digit resolution. Five DR-DQ haplotypes were treated as single units for association and clustering because of strong linkage in the cohort. Every discovery cohort repertoire had been produced on one sequencing platform. Of the 300 to 500 genotyped donors, 80% to 90% were placed in the genetic ancestry cluster associated with self-reported Caucasian donors. The study was designed to test whether signatures of past pathogen exposure could be identified by cataloging public T cell receptors. In addition to the first cohort of 666 subjects, a separate validation cohort of 130 or so different subjects was used. Donor age, sex, ethnicity and CMV serostatus were compiled together with the repertoire data. A later genetic analysis used genome-wide SNP genotypes for 398 of the 666 donors, treating that subset as a discovery cohort.

A word on this clone: Its specific antigen is unknown. No base-level quality is on record; no much larger clone is a single base apart.

The junction shows trimming of 10 bases on V and 5 bases on J, plus 14 bases between the germline ends. Reading the germline V gene gives CDR1 MRHNA and CDR2 SNTAGT. Spanning cysteine to phenylalanine, the CDR3 consists of 13 amino acids. Of the read, only the CDR3 DNA is kept; its 39 bases are in frame from base 1. What the research found in general, with its limitations: Because counts were too low, seventeen rarely observed V segments, including chromosome 9 orphons, were excluded from the earlier analysis of around 590 of the donors. HLA typing was unavailable for some donors at each locus, so association tests used only the typed subset. The only immune exposure information available for the cohort was CMV serostatus. According to the authors, the approach could potentially be generalized to other disease states and immunological phenotypes. A later genetic analysis associated a missense DCLRE1C variant with V-gene and J-gene trimming of TCR beta chains, and an independent cohort replicated the association. In this cohort, only TCR beta chains were sequenced, and detectable features were limited by the absence of alpha or paired-chain data. According to a later analysis, TCR association rates differed among HLA loci, with DRB1 alleles showing the most associated TCRs and HLA-C alleles showing the fewest. In both the original and validation cohorts, the classifier was reported to diagnose cytomegalovirus status with high specificity and sensitivity. Correlated functional status among segregating V segments might be attributable to linkage disequilibrium, but an unknown experimental factor could not be ruled out. In the study, some 180 TCR beta chains were listed as associated with cytomegalovirus. According to a later analysis, most CMV-associated TCR beta chains appeared to be HLA-restricted, and the HLA associations seemed to be driven largely by CMV exposure. In vitro tests confirmed that three of the cytomegalovirus-associated TCR beta chains recognize cytomegalovirus antigens. A later analysis found that HLA-associated TCR beta chains were more clonally expanded and had lower generation probabilities than equally common non-associated chains. A group of highly shared sequence variants was considered likely to be a technical artifact of the sequencing pipeline. Broadly in line with IMGT annotations, most TCR beta V segments showed up in productive rearrangements about 90% or about 30% of the time in an earlier analysis of under 700 of the donors. A later genetic analysis reported fewer N-insertions in productive TCRs among donors in an Asian-associated ancestry cluster than the approximately 670-donor mean. A further reported finding was that TCR beta sequences accurately predicted the HLA-A and HLA-B alleles for most subjects in the first cohort. Most TCR sequences were seen in very few donors, while some public TCRs were found in many individuals. The presence/absence analyses assumed that sequencing depth was roughly uniform across donors, and that assumption may not be true. At a false discovery rate of 0.05, a later analysis linked about 17,000 TCR beta sequences to specific HLA alleles. In a later analysis, several top co-occurrence clusters were reported to appear linked to parvovirus B19, influenza, CMV and Epstein-Barr virus. When HLA alleles, especially DR and DQ, strongly co-occurred, TCR associations were difficult to assign to individual alleles. Some IMGT-functional V segments, including TRBV6-2 and TRBV6-3, could not be distinguished by the 87-base-pair reads and were therefore excluded.

Libraries were built with the immunoSEQ multiplex PCR assay. The multiplex PCR relied on a mix of 60 forward primers for TCR Vbeta segments and 13 reverse primers for TCR Jbeta segments. Amplification of the CDR3 region of rearranged TCR beta genes was performed with a multiplex PCR assay on genomic DNA. On the Illumina HiSeq System, the amplified TCR beta libraries were sequenced as 87-base-pair reads. Concerning the study's data processing: A later analysis counted approximately 84 million unique TCR beta chains across the 650 to 700 repertoires, and some 11 million of these chains were shared by at least two donors. Raw reads were error-corrected and collapsed into unique sequences with a nearest-neighbor algorithm that merged closely related sequences to remove PCR and sequencing errors. To assign V, D and J gene segments, CDR3 sequences were aligned to IMGT reference sequences. For a sequence to be retained, at least a six-nucleotide match to both a V gene segment and a J gene segment was required. A rearrangement was called productive if the CDR3 had no stop codons and remained in frame with V and J, and every other rearrangement was called non-productive. Following IMGT convention, CDR3 was defined as the stretch from the second conserved V-encoded cysteine to the conserved J-encoded phenylalanine. Sequences without an unambiguous match to a single V gene segment were excluded from the earlier analysis of several hundred of the donors. An earlier analysis of fewer than 750 of the donors classified V segments as functional when productive rearrangements were above 56.7% and as segregating when the standard deviation between donors was above 5%. A statistical classification framework was built for diagnosing cytomegalovirus status from the catalog of TCR beta chain sequences. A later analysis assigned V and J genes by comparing TCR nucleotide sequences with IMGT/GENE-DB human TR gene sequences. A later analysis assigned CDR3 sequences and most-parsimonious VDJ recombination scenarios with the TCRdist pipeline. A later analysis defined each TCR beta chain by its CDR3 amino acid sequence plus V-gene family, and excluded reads lacking a unique V-gene family. In a later analysis, 500 to 700 highly shared, low-generation-probability nucleotide sequences were removed to address suspected cross-contamination and a sequencing artifact. In a later analysis, a clonal expansion index was calculated for each public chain from normalized within-repertoire ranks of inferred template counts. A later analysis computed generation probabilities with a VDJ recombination model fitted to out-of-frame rearrangements, and checked the results against IGoR. A later analysis scored TCR-TCR, TCR-HLA and TCR-CMV co-occurrence with hypergeometric tests, applying a repertoire-size bias correction to TCR pairs. To estimate false discovery rates, a later analysis permuted the HLA or CMV assignments 20 times. In a later analysis, co-occurring TCRs were grouped using DBSCAN, with TCRdist sequence similarity added in when clustering inside HLA-allele-positive subsets. For co-occurrence clustering, repertoires with fewer than 30,000 or more than 120,000 public chains were excluded, along with five repertoires with anomalous nucleotide sharing. Imported from immuneACCESS, the table was reduced by TCRdb to in-frame sequences with V and J called. These copies leave out some clones; in studies compared against another copy, an unresolved V gene accounts for under half, and the cause of the remainder is not known. That table gives V, J and clone size, and the DNA gave D and trimming. The sample includes approximately 130,000 clones, with about 82% observed a single time. Approximately 1% of the sample goes to the ten largest clones.

In total, around 600 healthy bone marrow donors made up the cohort. At the time of sampling, all cohort members were nominally healthy, though unrecorded immune exposures were likely present. The donor tested CMV seronegative and was one of the 352 seronegative cohort members. A peripheral blood sample was provided by each donor, and peripheral blood mononuclear cells were used for TCR beta sequencing. The Qiagen DNeasy Blood Extraction Kit was used to extract genomic DNA from the blood cell samples. The sequencing input was PBMCs. The TCR was taken from a boy younger than 18 in good health and CMV-seronegative. The chain is made from TRBV6-4 and TRBJ2-2; a tentative D match to TRBD1 spans 6 bases. The CDR3 loop reads CAIPGQKTGELFF. The base sequence is TGTGCCATCCCGGGACAAAAGACCGGGGAGCTGTTTTTT.